This TCR beta chain was profiled in a study of technical replicates of blood from a few donors. Trimming at V came to 5 bases and at J to 1 base, leaving 3 bases not matched to a gene. Germline CDR1 and CDR2: SGHAT and FQNNGV. The CDR3 has 14 amino acids. Measured with immunoSEQ multiplex PCR; TCRdb has only the in-frame clones, and not every one. The sample holds under 85,000 clones, about 97% seen once. This chain connects TRBV11-2 to TRBJ2-7; 9 nucleotides agree with TRBD1. The TCR comes from a human donor in good health. Material for sequencing was T cells isolated from PBMCs. Here the CDR3 DNA reads TGTGCCAGCAGCCCGGGACAGGGTTCCTACGAGCAGTACTTC. Translation: CASSPGQGSYEQYF.